This is a list of T cell receptor beta chains from one sample in a study of T-cell memory formation after mild COVID-19. TCRdb analysed the 5' RACE reads with MiXCR anew, one entry per CDR3 protein. This sample has a few hundred thousand distinct CDR3 sequences, with 7.5% to 10% found just once. Sequencing was carried out using PBMCs or a T cell subset sorted from them (not recorded which). Every receptor here comes from a man aged 18 to 29 who had mild COVID-19 (a few samples of this study predate the infection). Cell type and time point are not known. Both conserved end residues are part of each CDR3. The order of the fields is clone size, V gene, D gene, J gene, CDR3 protein, CDR3 DNA. The D gene is left open where the match is weak. Clone size is shown for a subset of rows, as once, few, many or a class of expanded clone.

clone_size: .; v_call: TRBV7-2; d_call: .; j_call: TRBJ1-6; cdr3_aa: CASSFPSRPLHF; cdr3_nt: TGTGCCAGCAGCTTTCCCAGTCGGCCCCTCCACTTT
clone_size: .; v_call: TRBV6-4; d_call: TRBD1; j_call: TRBJ1-6; cdr3_aa: CASSDGTETSPLHF; cdr3_nt: TGTGCCAGCAGTGACGGGACAGAGACTTCACCCCTCCACTTT
clone_size: .; v_call: TRBV5-1; d_call: .; j_call: TRBJ2-3; cdr3_aa: CASSFRGVSTDTQYF; cdr3_nt: TGCGCCAGCAGCTTCAGGGGAGTGAGCACAGATACGCAGTATTTT
clone_size: .; v_call: TRBV6-5; d_call: .; j_call: TRBJ2-3; cdr3_aa: CASSYFETGDTQYF; cdr3_nt: TGTGCCAGCAGTTACTTCGAAACCGGGGATACGCAGTATTTT
clone_size: .; v_call: TRBV20-1; d_call: .; j_call: TRBJ1-5; cdr3_aa: CSAPTRDQPQHF; cdr3_nt: TGCAGTGCTCCCACGAGGGATCAGCCCCAGCATTTT
clone_size: few; v_call: TRBV12-5; d_call: TRBD1; j_call: TRBJ1-5; cdr3_aa: CASGLDRGISNQPQHF; cdr3_nt: TGTGCTAGTGGTTTGGACAGGGGCATCAGCAATCAGCCCCAGCATTTT
clone_size: few; v_call: TRBV9; d_call: .; j_call: TRBJ1-1; cdr3_aa: CASSVGGTLIEAFF; cdr3_nt: TGTGCCAGCAGCGTAGGTGGTACCCTAATTGAAGCTTTCTTT
clone_size: .; v_call: TRBV7-7; d_call: TRBD2; j_call: TRBJ2-1; cdr3_aa: CASSRAGGGNEQFF; cdr3_nt: TGTGCCAGCAGCCGGGCGGGCGGGGGTAATGAGCAGTTCTTC
clone_size: .; v_call: TRBV19; d_call: .; j_call: TRBJ1-2; cdr3_aa: CASSIIDGPNYGYTF; cdr3_nt: TGTGCCAGTAGTATTATTGACGGACCTAACTATGGCTACACCTTC
clone_size: many; v_call: TRBV5-5; d_call: .; j_call: TRBJ1-1; cdr3_aa: CASSLTGYTEAFF; cdr3_nt: TGTGCCAGCAGCTTGACAGGGTACACTGAAGCTTTCTTT
clone_size: .; v_call: TRBV15; d_call: .; j_call: TRBJ1-2; cdr3_aa: CATSRGPDRYGYTF; cdr3_nt: TGTGCCACCAGCAGAGGCCCGGATCGGTATGGCTACACCTTC
clone_size: .; v_call: TRBV15; d_call: TRBD2; j_call: TRBJ2-7; cdr3_aa: CATSRAREGLGEQYF; cdr3_nt: TGTGCCACCAGCAGAGCCCGGGAGGGTTTGGGCGAGCAGTACTTC
clone_size: .; v_call: TRBV6-6; d_call: .; j_call: TRBJ1-4; cdr3_aa: CASSYGKQTATNEKLFF; cdr3_nt: TGTGCCAGCAGTTACGGAAAACAGACTGCAACTAATGAAAAACTGTTTTTT
clone_size: .; v_call: TRBV2; d_call: TRBD1; j_call: TRBJ2-5; cdr3_aa: CASSEIQGPQETQYF; cdr3_nt: TGTGCCAGCAGTGAAATACAGGGGCCCCAAGAGACCCAGTACTTC
clone_size: .; v_call: TRBV11-2; d_call: .; j_call: TRBJ1-2; cdr3_aa: CASRSSSGYTF; cdr3_nt: TGTGCCAGCAGGTCTAGTAGTGGCTACACCTTC
clone_size: few; v_call: TRBV7-8; d_call: TRBD1; j_call: TRBJ2-7; cdr3_aa: CASSSSVTGSSYEQYF; cdr3_nt: TGTGCCAGCAGCTCTTCCGTGACAGGGAGCTCCTACGAGCAGTACTTC
clone_size: few; v_call: TRBV27; d_call: .; j_call: TRBJ2-1; cdr3_aa: CASRLFRGGREHEQFF; cdr3_nt: TGTGCCAGCAGATTATTTCGGGGAGGTCGGGAGCATGAGCAGTTCTTC
clone_size: .; v_call: TRBV5-1; d_call: .; j_call: TRBJ1-1; cdr3_aa: CASSYPPTDPNTEAFF; cdr3_nt: TGCGCCAGCAGCTACCCTCCGACGGATCCGAACACTGAAGCTTTCTTT
clone_size: .; v_call: TRBV5-1; d_call: .; j_call: TRBJ1-4; cdr3_aa: CASSLGRNPPATNEKLFF; cdr3_nt: TGCGCCAGCAGCTTAGGACGGAACCCTCCCGCAACTAATGAAAAACTGTTTTTT
clone_size: many; v_call: TRBV7-7; d_call: .; j_call: TRBJ2-2; cdr3_aa: CASSLRGGYTGELFF; cdr3_nt: TGTGCCAGCAGCTTAAGAGGGGGGTACACCGGGGAGCTGTTTTTT
clone_size: .; v_call: TRBV7-7; d_call: .; j_call: TRBJ2-7; cdr3_aa: CASSLADSGSYEQYF; cdr3_nt: TGTGCTAGCAGCTTAGCCGACTCCGGCTCCTACGAGCAGTACTTC
clone_size: .; v_call: TRBV12-3/TRBV12-4; d_call: TRBD2; j_call: TRBJ2-1; cdr3_aa: CASNMAVGGYNEQFF; cdr3_nt: TGTGCCAGCAATATGGCGGTGGGGGGGTACAATGAGCAGTTCTTC
clone_size: many; v_call: TRBV7-2; d_call: .; j_call: TRBJ1-4; cdr3_aa: CASSLNGGGASEKLFF; cdr3_nt: TGTGCCAGCAGCCTAAACGGGGGGGGCGCGAGTGAAAAACTGTTTTTT
clone_size: many; v_call: TRBV28; d_call: .; j_call: TRBJ2-6; cdr3_aa: CATSRGSGANVLTF; cdr3_nt: TGTGCCACCTCGAGGGGATCTGGGGCCAACGTCCTGACTTTC
clone_size: few; v_call: TRBV29-1; d_call: .; j_call: TRBJ2-5; cdr3_aa: CSVVGAGGQETQYF; cdr3_nt: TGCAGCGTTGTAGGCGCGGGTGGCCAAGAGACCCAGTACTTC
clone_size: .; v_call: TRBV7-3; d_call: TRBD1; j_call: TRBJ2-3; cdr3_aa: CASGELGGSTDTQYF; cdr3_nt: TGTGCCAGCGGCGAACTAGGGGGCAGCACAGATACGCAGTATTTT
clone_size: few; v_call: TRBV12-3/TRBV12-4; d_call: .; j_call: TRBJ1-3; cdr3_aa: CASSSVRGNTIYF; cdr3_nt: TGTGCCAGCAGTTCAGTCAGGGGAAACACCATATATTTT
clone_size: few; v_call: TRBV5-1; d_call: .; j_call: TRBJ2-2; cdr3_aa: CASRSDTNTGELFF; cdr3_nt: TGCGCCAGCAGATCGGACACGAACACCGGGGAGCTGTTTTTT
clone_size: few; v_call: TRBV10-3; d_call: .; j_call: TRBJ2-5; cdr3_aa: CAIGETGTQYF; cdr3_nt: TGTGCCATCGGTGAGACTGGTACCCAGTACTTC
clone_size: few; v_call: TRBV4-3; d_call: .; j_call: TRBJ1-2; cdr3_aa: CASSQDRGSYGYTF; cdr3_nt: TGCGCCAGCAGCCAAGATAGGGGAAGCTATGGCTACACCTTC
clone_size: few; v_call: TRBV4-2; d_call: .; j_call: TRBJ2-3; cdr3_aa: CASSQDAYRGSTPQPSQYF; cdr3_nt: TGTGCCAGCAGCCAAGATGCCTACCGAGGGTCAACACCGCAGCCGTCGCAGTATTTT
clone_size: few; v_call: TRBV12-3/TRBV12-4; d_call: .; j_call: TRBJ1-1; cdr3_aa: CASSFEEIVHRVGEAFF; cdr3_nt: TGTGCCAGCAGTTTCGAAGAGATCGTCCACCGGGTAGGGGAAGCTTTCTTT
clone_size: .; v_call: TRBV2; d_call: .; j_call: TRBJ2-2; cdr3_aa: CASSRETPNTGELFF; cdr3_nt: TGTGCCAGCAGTCGTGAGACTCCGAACACCGGGGAGCTGTTTTTT
clone_size: .; v_call: TRBV4-1; d_call: .; j_call: TRBJ1-6; cdr3_aa: CASSQDKAEKGSPLHF; cdr3_nt: TGCGCCAGCAGCCAAGATAAGGCGGAAAAGGGTTCACCCCTCCACTTT
clone_size: few; v_call: TRBV19; d_call: .; j_call: TRBJ1-2; cdr3_aa: CASDDRHYGYTF; cdr3_nt: TGTGCCAGTGACGACAGGCACTATGGCTACACCTTC
clone_size: many; v_call: TRBV12-3/TRBV12-4; d_call: .; j_call: TRBJ2-2; cdr3_aa: CASEAGELFF; cdr3_nt: TGTGCCAGCGAAGCCGGGGAGCTGTTTTTT
clone_size: few; v_call: TRBV19; d_call: TRBD2; j_call: TRBJ2-2; cdr3_aa: CASSRGLAGVSAVGELFF; cdr3_nt: TGTGCCAGTAGTAGGGGACTAGCGGGGGTGAGCGCTGTCGGGGAGCTGTTTTTT
clone_size: once; v_call: TRBV20-1; d_call: .; j_call: TRBJ1-5; cdr3_aa: CSANRQAPAQPQHF; cdr3_nt: TGCAGTGCTAACAGACAGGCCCCAGCCCAGCCCCAGCATTTT
clone_size: few; v_call: TRBV6-2/TRBV6-3; d_call: TRBD2; j_call: TRBJ2-4; cdr3_aa: CASSSETSVAKNIQYF; cdr3_nt: TGTGCCAGCAGCTCCGAAACTAGCGTCGCCAAAAACATTCAGTACTTC
clone_size: few; v_call: TRBV11-1; d_call: .; j_call: TRBJ2-5; cdr3_aa: CASAHIGYQETQYF; cdr3_nt: TGTGCCAGCGCCCACATTGGTTACCAAGAGACCCAGTACTTC
clone_size: few; v_call: TRBV20-1; d_call: TRBD2; j_call: TRBJ2-5; cdr3_aa: CSASIGLAVETQYF; cdr3_nt: TGCAGTGCTAGCATTGGACTAGCAGTGGAGACCCAGTACTTC
clone_size: .; v_call: TRBV30; d_call: .; j_call: TRBJ2-3; cdr3_aa: CALTGGSGTQYF; cdr3_nt: TGTGCCCTTACTGGGGGCTCGGGGACGCAGTATTTT
clone_size: .; v_call: TRBV19; d_call: .; j_call: TRBJ1-1; cdr3_aa: CASSSNWAPEAFF; cdr3_nt: TGTGCCAGTAGTTCTAATTGGGCCCCTGAAGCTTTCTTT
clone_size: few; v_call: TRBV7-2; d_call: .; j_call: TRBJ2-7; cdr3_aa: CASSTISGSYEQYF; cdr3_nt: TGTGCCAGCAGCACGATCAGCGGCTCCTACGAGCAGTACTTC
clone_size: few; v_call: TRBV11-2; d_call: .; j_call: TRBJ2-2; cdr3_aa: CASSLGPGTGGELFF; cdr3_nt: TGTGCCAGCAGCTTAGGTCCCGGGACTGGGGGGGAGCTGTTTTTT
clone_size: few; v_call: TRBV18; d_call: TRBD1; j_call: TRBJ2-7; cdr3_aa: CASSPQDRVYEQYF; cdr3_nt: TGTGCCAGCTCACCACAGGACAGGGTCTACGAGCAGTACTTC
clone_size: few; v_call: TRBV6-2/TRBV6-3; d_call: TRBD1; j_call: TRBJ1-2; cdr3_aa: CASITMGQFYGYTF; cdr3_nt: TGTGCCAGCATCACAATGGGACAGTTCTATGGCTACACCTTC
clone_size: .; v_call: TRBV6-2/TRBV6-3; d_call: .; j_call: TRBJ1-2; cdr3_aa: CASIRQGTENGYTF; cdr3_nt: TGTGCCAGCATAAGACAAGGCACGGAGAATGGCTACACCTTC
clone_size: few; v_call: TRBV5-5; d_call: TRBD1; j_call: TRBJ2-7; cdr3_aa: CASSNYRGREQYF; cdr3_nt: TGTGCCAGCAGCAACTACAGGGGGCGCGAGCAGTACTTC
clone_size: few; v_call: TRBV20-1; d_call: TRBD2; j_call: TRBJ2-1; cdr3_aa: CSASLSGGAGYNEQFF; cdr3_nt: TGCAGTGCTTCTCTTAGCGGGGGGGCCGGGTACAATGAGCAGTTCTTC
clone_size: .; v_call: TRBV20-1; d_call: .; j_call: TRBJ1-5; cdr3_aa: CSARDYLQEISRRGNQPQHF; cdr3_nt: TGCAGTGCTAGAGACTACCTACAGGAAATTTCTCGCAGGGGCAATCAGCCCCAGCATTTT
clone_size: few; v_call: TRBV6-6; d_call: .; j_call: TRBJ1-1; cdr3_aa: CASSQGTTEAFF; cdr3_nt: TGTGCCAGCAGTCAAGGTACCACTGAAGCTTTCTTT
clone_size: few; v_call: TRBV5-6; d_call: TRBD2; j_call: TRBJ2-5; cdr3_aa: CASSLRPGLEGETQYF; cdr3_nt: TGTGCCAGCAGCTTGAGGCCGGGACTAGAGGGAGAGACCCAGTACTTC
clone_size: many; v_call: TRBV7-9; d_call: TRBD1; j_call: TRBJ2-5; cdr3_aa: CASSPIWDRAETQYF; cdr3_nt: TGTGCCAGCAGCCCCATCTGGGACAGGGCAGAGACCCAGTACTTC
clone_size: .; v_call: TRBV10-3; d_call: .; j_call: TRBJ1-1; cdr3_aa: CAISPLTLVGRKDTEAFF; cdr3_nt: TGTGCCATCAGTCCATTGACACTCGTCGGGCGCAAGGACACTGAAGCTTTCTTT